This T cell receptor (beta chain) was sequenced during a study of control samples from healthy donors and cancer patients. The method was immunoSEQ multiplex PCR; TCRdb's version includes in-frame clones alone and lacks a portion of them. The sample lists some 120,000 clones, around 86% occurring once. Germline V CDR1 and CDR2: SGHRS, YFSETQ. CDR3 length equals 13 residues. Trimming pared 5 bases from V and 6 bases from J, leaving 14 bases between. Source material: blood. This sequence was found in a man aged 35-49 years in good health. The chain links TRBV5-1 to TRBJ1-2; tentative D call: TRBD1 (6 bases). The CDR3 DNA is TGCGCCAGCAGGGAGAGGGGGGATGATGGCTACACCTTC. Encoded protein: CASRERGDDGYTF.